Presented here are 17 T cell receptor beta chains from one specimen sequenced in a study of blood T cells in healthy people across ages. Primed by a sample-barcoded 5' primer and a J-beta primer mix, a second PCR proceeded for 7 to 11 cycles. TCRdb reprocessed the 5' RACE reads with MiXCR, giving one entry per CDR3 protein. The sample contains about 1.6 million distinct CDR3 sequences, about 31% of which appear only once. The sequenced sample consisted of blood. The receptor source for this set is a woman in her thirties in good health.

This clonotype appeared a few times. This chain connects TRBV11-2 to TRBJ2-5; the D gene is possibly TRBD2 (6 bases). The germline CDR1 and CDR2 sequences are SGHAT and FQNNGV. Trimming left V 1 base short and J 5 bases short, with 11 bases between. CDR3 size: 14 residues. The CDR3 DNA is TGTGCCAGCAGCTTAGCGGGAGATGTGGAGACCCAGTACTTC. Protein product: CASSLAGDVETQYF. The variable domain in full, with the rest retrieved from reference TRBV11-2 and TRBJ2-5, is EAGVAQSPRYKIIEKRQSVAFWCNPISGHATLYWYQQILGQGPKLLIQFQNNGVVDDSQLPKDRFSAERLKGVDSTLKIQPAKLEDSAVYLCASSLAGDVETQYFGPGTRLLVL.

This sequence joins TRBV29-1 and TRBJ2-2, with D tentatively TRBD1 or TRBD2 (5 bases each). Germline-derived CDR1 and CDR2 are SQVTM and ANQGSEA. Trimming shortened V by 4 bases and J by 1 base, and 10 bases separated the two germline ends. The CDR3 has 14 residues. Here the CDR3 reads CSVVLGENTGELFF. CDR3 sequence (DNA): TGCAGCGTTGTACTGGGGGAGAACACCGGGGAGCTGTTTTTT.

V usage is TRBV7-3 and J usage is TRBJ1-1; D unclear. The CDR3 is 13 amino acids. Germline V lookup: CDR1 SGHTA, CDR2 FQGTGA. Trimming shortened V by 5 bases and J by 3 bases, and 10 bases separated the two germline ends. The CDR3 DNA reads as TGTGCCAGCAGCCAGACATTAGACACTGAAGCTTTCTTT. Translated, it gives CASSQTLDTEAFF.

V is TRBV6-5 and J is TRBJ2-5; D unresolved. CDR1 is MNHEY and CDR2 is SVGAGI in the germline V gene. V was cut by 3 bases and J by 5 bases, with 16 bases left in between. The CDR3 contains 15 residues. The CDR3 loop is CASSYSGPPRETQYF. For the CDR3, the DNA is TGTGCCAGCAGTTATTCCGGACCCCCAAGGGAGACCCAGTACTTC.

The chain links TRBV20-1 to TRBJ2-5; 7 nucleotides match TRBD1. This CDR3 spans 15 amino acids. Trimming took 1 base from V and 4 from J; bases not matched to a gene: 9. Germline V gene lookup returns CDR1 DFQATT and CDR2 SNEGSKA (reference sequence). The CDR3 sequence: CSARGLGQKVETQYF. CDR3 DNA: TGCAGTGCTAGAGGTTTGGGACAGAAGGTAGAGACCCAGTACTTC.

The chain recombines TRBV5-1 with TRBJ2-1; tentative D call: TRBD1 (5 bases). Looked up from germline, CDR1 is SGHRS and CDR2 is YFSETQ. This CDR3 region has 15 residues. Trimming took 4 bases from V and 7 from J, leaving 18 bases between them. In DNA form, the CDR3 reads TGCGCCAGCAGCAGGGGTGGGCCCCTAGGAAATGAGCAGTTCTTC. It is translated as CASSRGGPLGNEQFF.

With respect to this clonotype: Since a much larger clone is just one base distant, this may be a read error. The J gene is TRBJ2-1, the V gene TRBV7-2, with a weak D call TRBD2 (6 bases). The CDR3 contains 14 residues. CDR1 SGHTA and CDR2 FQGNSA come from the germline V gene. The CDR3: CASSLGLAANKQFF. CDR3 in DNA: TGTGCCAGCAGCTTAGGGTTAGCGGCCAATAAGCAGTTCTTC.

This clonotype was detected only a few times. The V gene is TRBV20-1, the J gene TRBJ2-1; 8 positions match TRBD1. The V gene's germline CDR1 is DFQATT and CDR2 SNEGSKA (reference sequence). The CDR3 has 14 residues. Trimming at V came to 6 bases and at J to 4 bases, leaving 8 bases not matched to a gene. The CDR3 DNA reads as TGCAGTGCAACAGGACAGGGAGAATACAATGAGCAGTTCTTC. It translates to CSATGQGEYNEQFF.

The V and J genes are TRBV12-3 or TRBV12-4 and TRBJ2-1; no reliable D call. There are 14 residues in the CDR3. Trimming stripped 0 bases from V and 4 bases from J, with 7 bases between. This CDR3 reads CASSLALGYNEQFF. The CDR3 nucleotides read TGTGCCAGCAGTTTAGCGTTAGGATACAATGAGCAGTTCTTC.

The chain joins TRBV12-3 or TRBV12-4 to TRBJ2-3, with D tentatively TRBD1 (6 bases). The CDR3 extends over 13 amino acids. Trimming removed 5 bases at V and 13 bases at J, with 19 bases between. CDR3 coding DNA: TGTGCCAGCAGTCCCCCCAGGACAGATGCGGAGTATTTT. Its protein product is CASSPPRTDAEYF.

This clonotype was counted only a few times. V gene TRBV7-7 combines with J gene TRBJ2-1, with 7 nucleotides matching TRBD2. The trim removed 3 bases at V and 8 bases at J, leaving 4 bases unmatched. Germline V gene data show CDR1 as SSHAT and CDR2 as FNYEAQ (reference sequence). This CDR3 has 13 residues. The CDR3 DNA follows: TGTGCCAGCAGCTTTGGGCTAGCGGATGAGCAGTTCTTC. It is translated as CASSFGLADEQFF.

The rearrangement uses TRBV11-2 and TRBJ2-6, with D possibly TRBD1 on 5 matching bases. The CDR3 has 16 residues. V shed 3 bases and J shed 4 bases, with 13 bases lying between them. Germline-derived CDR1 and CDR2 are SGHAT and FQNNGV. CDR3: CASSFGGARGANVLTF. The CDR3 coding sequence is TGTGCCAGCAGCTTCGGTGGGGCGAGAGGGGCCAACGTCCTGACTTTC. Using reference TRBV11-2 and TRBJ2-6 for the parts outside the CDR3, the full variable domain is EAGVAQSPRYKIIEKRQSVAFWCNPISGHATLYWYQQILGQGPKLLIQFQNNGVVDDSQLPKDRFSAERLKGVDSTLKIQPAKLEDSAVYLCASSFGGARGANVLTFGAGSRLTVL.

The chain is built from TRBV11-2 and TRBJ2-5; TRBD2 agrees at 7 bases. From germline, CDR1 is SGHAT and CDR2 FQNNGV. The CDR3 covers 15 residues. V shed 2 bases, J shed 4 bases, and the junction held 7 bases outside the gene matches. The CDR3 DNA sequence: TGTGCCAGCAGCTTAATACCGGGGGGTGGAGAGACCCAGTACTTC. This encodes CASSLIPGGGETQYF.

This clonotype showed up many times. The genes are TRBV29-1 and TRBJ2-7, with TRBD2 matching 7 bases. Per the germline V gene, CDR1 is SQVTM and CDR2 is ANQGSEA. This CDR3 is 15 amino acids long. The trim removed 5 bases at V and 4 bases at J, leaving 14 bases unmatched. The CDR3 DNA sequence: TGCAGCGTTCCTAAGGGGAGGGCCTTTACTTACGAGCAGTACTTC. It specifies CSVPKGRAFTYEQYF.

The chain is built from TRBV6-4 and TRBJ2-3, with D hard to call. The CDR3 contains 14 residues. The ends were cut back, 4 bases at V and 1 base at J, with 9 bases in the middle. Per germline, CDR1 MRHNA and CDR2 SNTAGT. The CDR3 coding sequence is TGTGCCAGCAGTGCTAACTGGGGCACAGATACGCAGTATTTT. It codes for CASSANWGTDTQYF.

The chain has TRBV7-9 and TRBJ2-1; TRBD2 matches at 9 bases. CDR1 and CDR2 from the germline V gene are SEHNR and FQNEAQ (reference sequence). J gave up 3 bases and V 2 bases, and 5 bases lay outside the gene matches. The CDR3 loop spans 16 amino acids. The DNA for the CDR3 is TGTGCCAGCAGCTTATTACGACTAGCGGACTACAATGAGCAGTTCTTC. It yields the protein CASSLLRLADYNEQFF.

This clonotype was recorded a few times. Mismatch with germline at one junction end may stem from a read error. The chain recombines TRBV12-3 or TRBV12-4 with TRBJ1-4; 9 bases are shared with TRBD1. This CDR3 spans 15 amino acids. The CDR3 coding sequence is TGTGCCAGCAGCTTCGGGGACAGGGATAATGAAAAACGGTTTTTT. Translating it yields CASSFGDRDNEKRFF.